These T cell receptor beta chains were read from a single sample in a study of T cell clonotyping in hematopoietic cell transplantation. Libraries were prepared by immunoSEQ multiplex PCR; TCRdb keeps only in-frame clonotypes and omits some of them. This sample carries around 9,000 clones, roughly 91% of them seen once, and the ten largest clones take roughly 3.9%. The material sequenced was peripheral blood mononuclear cells, taken at the time of graft-versus-host disease after allogeneic stem cell transplant. These receptors were taken from a male patient in his sixties or seventies who had an allogeneic stem cell transplant from a related donor, so the T cells may come from the graft donor. Some clones in this sample may be carry-over from other donors' samples. Each CDR3 is given with its conserved first and last residue. The D gene is left open where the match is weak. Size is omitted from some rows. Given values are once, few, many or a class for expanded clones.

clone_size j_call v_call d_call cdr3_aa cdr3_nt
few TRBJ1-2 TRBV19 NA CASSIANRERGYTF TGTGCCAGTAGTATAGCGAACAGGGAGAGAGGCTACACCTTC
NA TRBJ1-2 TRBV6-5 NA CASSYGPRYGYTF TGTGCCAGCAGTTACGGTCCCCGATATGGCTACACCTTC
few TRBJ1-1 TRBV2 NA CASRQGTYAFF TGTGCCAGCAGACAAGGGACATACGCTTTCTTT
large TRBJ2-5 TRBV9 NA CASSEPGTPQETQYF TGTGCCAGCAGCGAGCCAGGGACACCCCAAGAGACCCAGTACTTC
NA TRBJ2-7 TRBV18 NA CASSPAGRGEQYF TGTGCCAGCTCACCAGCAGGGCGAGGCGAGCAGTACTTC
NA TRBJ2-3 TRBV28 NA CASSLLAAETQYF TGTGCCAGCAGTTTATTGGCAGCGGAGACGCAGTATTTT
NA TRBJ1-5 TRBV5-6 NA CASSIGGYSNQPQHF TGTGCCAGCAGCATAGGGGGTTATAGCAATCAGCCCCAGCATTTT
NA TRBJ1-5 TRBV15 NA CATSTPRDGNQPQHF TGTGCCACCAGCACGCCCAGGGACGGCAATCAGCCCCAGCATTTT
NA TRBJ2-3 TRBV29-1 NA CSGGQFSTDTQYF TGCAGCGGTGGACAGTTTAGCACAGATACGCAGTATTTT
NA TRBJ1-6 TRBV2 NA CARSQTASIGSPLHF TGTGCCAGGAGTCAGACCGCGTCGATAGGTTCACCCCTCCACTTT
few TRBJ1-1 TRBV5-8 TRBD1 CASRPRGLDEAFF TGTGCCAGCAGACCCAGGGGGTTGGACGAAGCTTTCTTT
NA TRBJ2-1 TRBV7-2 NA CASSLGQLNEQFF TGTGCCAGCAGCTTGGGGCAGCTTAATGAGCAGTTCTTC
NA TRBJ1-1 TRBV27 NA CASRFRAEAFF TGTGCCAGCAGGTTTAGGGCTGAAGCTTTCTTT
NA TRBJ1-4 TRBV4-2 TRBD1 CASSIQGFNEKLFF TGTGCCAGCAGCATACAGGGGTTTAATGAAAAACTGTTTTTT
NA TRBJ1-3 TRBV6-5 NA CASSPGHAGNTIYF TGTGCCAGCAGTCCGGGACACGCTGGAAACACCATATATTTT
NA TRBJ1-2 TRBV30 NA CAWTPRPGDYGYTF TGTGCCTGGACCCCCCGTCCGGGGGACTATGGCTACACCTTC
NA TRBJ1-2 TRBV2 NA CANRGYTF TGTGCCAACCGTGGCTACACCTTC
once TRBJ2-7 TRBV11-3 NA CASSLLDGGDEQYF TGTGCCAGCAGTCTCCTGGACGGGGGTGACGAGCAGTACTTC
NA TRBJ1-2 TRBV19 TRBD1 CASSMLGQGSYGYTF TGTGCCAGTAGTATGTTGGGACAGGGGTCCTATGGCTACACCTTC
NA TRBJ2-7 TRBV7-6 NA CASSLAHGTQYEQYF TGTGCCAGCAGCTTAGCGCACGGAACCCAATACGAGCAGTACTTC
NA TRBJ1-6 TRBV6-5 NA CASSYSGGGGNSPLHF TGTGCCAGCAGCTACTCGGGCGGCGGGGGGAATTCACCCCTCCACTTT
NA TRBJ1-1 TRBV29-1 NA CSVDSGTEAFF TGCAGCGTCGACAGCGGCACTGAAGCTTTCTTT
NA TRBJ1-1 TRBV7-2 NA CASSSIRGVMNTEAFF TGTGCCAGCAGCTCCATCCGGGGAGTTATGAACACTGAAGCTTTCTTT
NA TRBJ1-5 TRBV15 NA CATSRGRQSNQPQHF TGTGCCACCAGCAGAGGCAGACAGAGCAATCAGCCCCAGCATTTT
NA TRBJ2-7 TRBV4-1 NA CASSRGTEQYF TGCGCCAGCAGCCGTGGGACAGAGCAGTACTTC
NA TRBJ1-2 TRBV30 TRBD1 CAWSGTGAGYTF TGTGCCTGGAGTGGGACAGGGGCCGGCTACACCTTC
NA TRBJ2-4 TRBV28 NA CASSLWWTLEEGNIQYF TGTGCCAGCAGTTTATGGTGGACACTCGAGGAGGGAAACATTCAGTACTTC
once TRBJ1-3 TRBV7-3 NA CASSSGSGNTIYF TGTGCCAGCAGTTCGGGCTCTGGAAACACCATATATTTT
NA TRBJ2-3 TRBV7-8 NA CASGPIGLSFSTDTQYF TGTGCCAGCGGACCCATCGGACTTTCTTTTAGCACAGATACGCAGTATTTT
NA TRBJ1-5 TRBV6-5 NA CASSYGGSNQPQHF TGTGCCAGCAGTTACGGGGGTAGCAATCAGCCCCAGCATTTT
NA TRBJ2-7 TRBV2 NA CAILLTQGYYEQYF TGTGCCATTCTACTTACTCAGGGTTACTACGAGCAGTACTTC
NA TRBJ2-3 TRBV5-1 NA CASSLTGSYTDTQYF TGCGCCAGCAGCTTGACCGGGTCCTACACAGATACGCAGTATTTT
NA TRBJ2-3 TRBV5-4 NA CASSLGGAGETDTQYF TGTGCCAGCAGCTTGGGGGGGGCAGGGGAAACAGATACGCAGTATTTT
NA TRBJ1-6 TRBV6-6 NA CATSGRNYNSPLHF TGTGCCACCTCGGGCAGGAATTACAATTCACCCCTCCACTTT
NA TRBJ2-1 TRBV7-8 NA CASSLLQGIYYNEQFF TGTGCCAGCAGCTTACTGCAGGGAATTTACTACAATGAGCAGTTCTTC
once TRBJ2-7 TRBV30 NA CAWVKPYRPTYEQYF TGTGCCTGGGTGAAACCATATCGGCCTACCTACGAGCAGTACTTC
NA TRBJ1-2 TRBV16 NA CASSQGPRYGYTF TGTGCCAGCAGCCAAGGACCGAGATATGGCTACACCTTC
NA TRBJ2-3 TRBV6-6 TRBD1 CASTPGGQGKDTQYF TGTGCCAGCACCCCCGGGGGACAGGGGAAAGATACGCAGTATTTT
NA TRBJ1-2 TRBV9 TRBD1 CASSTRWGQAGPNYGYTF TGTGCCAGCAGCACCCGATGGGGACAGGCGGGGCCAAACTATGGCTACACCTTC
NA TRBJ1-4 TRBV25-1 NA CASSGRGSEKLFF TGTGCCAGCAGTGGACGAGGGTCAGAAAAACTGTTTTTT
NA TRBJ2-5 TRBV6-1 NA CASSALDPDQETQYF TGTGCCAGCAGCGCTTTGGACCCCGACCAAGAGACCCAGTACTTC
NA TRBJ1-6 TRBV4-1 NA CASSQTQGTPGNSPLHF TGCGCCAGCAGCCAGACCCAAGGGACACCCGGTAATTCACCCCTCCACTTT
NA TRBJ1-1 TRBV9 NA CASSYGLNTEAFF TGTGCCAGCAGCTATGGCCTGAACACTGAAGCTTTCTTT
NA TRBJ2-1 TRBV7-8 NA CASSLVAGDYSYNEQFF TGTGCCAGCAGCTTAGTGGCCGGGGATTACTCCTACAATGAGCAGTTCTTC
NA TRBJ1-1 TRBV6-1 NA CAIQWRPKEAFF TGTGCCATACAGTGGAGACCCAAGGAAGCTTTCTTT
NA TRBJ1-6 TRBV5-1 NA CASSLDRNYNSPLHF TGCGCCAGCAGCTTGGACAGGAACTATAATTCACCCCTCCACTTT
NA TRBJ1-2 TRBV7-7 NA CASSPLEGYTF TGTGCTAGCAGCCCCCTGGAGGGCTACACCTTC
NA TRBJ1-2 TRBV19 TRBD1 CASRRGDSGYTF TGTGCCAGTAGGCGAGGGGACAGTGGCTACACCTTC
once TRBJ2-1 TRBV19 NA CASSDWQANEQFF TGTGCCAGTAGTGATTGGCAGGCAAATGAGCAGTTCTTC
NA TRBJ2-7 TRBV7-6 NA CASSIDSRFNEQYF TGTGCCAGCAGCATCGACAGTAGATTCAACGAGCAGTACTTC